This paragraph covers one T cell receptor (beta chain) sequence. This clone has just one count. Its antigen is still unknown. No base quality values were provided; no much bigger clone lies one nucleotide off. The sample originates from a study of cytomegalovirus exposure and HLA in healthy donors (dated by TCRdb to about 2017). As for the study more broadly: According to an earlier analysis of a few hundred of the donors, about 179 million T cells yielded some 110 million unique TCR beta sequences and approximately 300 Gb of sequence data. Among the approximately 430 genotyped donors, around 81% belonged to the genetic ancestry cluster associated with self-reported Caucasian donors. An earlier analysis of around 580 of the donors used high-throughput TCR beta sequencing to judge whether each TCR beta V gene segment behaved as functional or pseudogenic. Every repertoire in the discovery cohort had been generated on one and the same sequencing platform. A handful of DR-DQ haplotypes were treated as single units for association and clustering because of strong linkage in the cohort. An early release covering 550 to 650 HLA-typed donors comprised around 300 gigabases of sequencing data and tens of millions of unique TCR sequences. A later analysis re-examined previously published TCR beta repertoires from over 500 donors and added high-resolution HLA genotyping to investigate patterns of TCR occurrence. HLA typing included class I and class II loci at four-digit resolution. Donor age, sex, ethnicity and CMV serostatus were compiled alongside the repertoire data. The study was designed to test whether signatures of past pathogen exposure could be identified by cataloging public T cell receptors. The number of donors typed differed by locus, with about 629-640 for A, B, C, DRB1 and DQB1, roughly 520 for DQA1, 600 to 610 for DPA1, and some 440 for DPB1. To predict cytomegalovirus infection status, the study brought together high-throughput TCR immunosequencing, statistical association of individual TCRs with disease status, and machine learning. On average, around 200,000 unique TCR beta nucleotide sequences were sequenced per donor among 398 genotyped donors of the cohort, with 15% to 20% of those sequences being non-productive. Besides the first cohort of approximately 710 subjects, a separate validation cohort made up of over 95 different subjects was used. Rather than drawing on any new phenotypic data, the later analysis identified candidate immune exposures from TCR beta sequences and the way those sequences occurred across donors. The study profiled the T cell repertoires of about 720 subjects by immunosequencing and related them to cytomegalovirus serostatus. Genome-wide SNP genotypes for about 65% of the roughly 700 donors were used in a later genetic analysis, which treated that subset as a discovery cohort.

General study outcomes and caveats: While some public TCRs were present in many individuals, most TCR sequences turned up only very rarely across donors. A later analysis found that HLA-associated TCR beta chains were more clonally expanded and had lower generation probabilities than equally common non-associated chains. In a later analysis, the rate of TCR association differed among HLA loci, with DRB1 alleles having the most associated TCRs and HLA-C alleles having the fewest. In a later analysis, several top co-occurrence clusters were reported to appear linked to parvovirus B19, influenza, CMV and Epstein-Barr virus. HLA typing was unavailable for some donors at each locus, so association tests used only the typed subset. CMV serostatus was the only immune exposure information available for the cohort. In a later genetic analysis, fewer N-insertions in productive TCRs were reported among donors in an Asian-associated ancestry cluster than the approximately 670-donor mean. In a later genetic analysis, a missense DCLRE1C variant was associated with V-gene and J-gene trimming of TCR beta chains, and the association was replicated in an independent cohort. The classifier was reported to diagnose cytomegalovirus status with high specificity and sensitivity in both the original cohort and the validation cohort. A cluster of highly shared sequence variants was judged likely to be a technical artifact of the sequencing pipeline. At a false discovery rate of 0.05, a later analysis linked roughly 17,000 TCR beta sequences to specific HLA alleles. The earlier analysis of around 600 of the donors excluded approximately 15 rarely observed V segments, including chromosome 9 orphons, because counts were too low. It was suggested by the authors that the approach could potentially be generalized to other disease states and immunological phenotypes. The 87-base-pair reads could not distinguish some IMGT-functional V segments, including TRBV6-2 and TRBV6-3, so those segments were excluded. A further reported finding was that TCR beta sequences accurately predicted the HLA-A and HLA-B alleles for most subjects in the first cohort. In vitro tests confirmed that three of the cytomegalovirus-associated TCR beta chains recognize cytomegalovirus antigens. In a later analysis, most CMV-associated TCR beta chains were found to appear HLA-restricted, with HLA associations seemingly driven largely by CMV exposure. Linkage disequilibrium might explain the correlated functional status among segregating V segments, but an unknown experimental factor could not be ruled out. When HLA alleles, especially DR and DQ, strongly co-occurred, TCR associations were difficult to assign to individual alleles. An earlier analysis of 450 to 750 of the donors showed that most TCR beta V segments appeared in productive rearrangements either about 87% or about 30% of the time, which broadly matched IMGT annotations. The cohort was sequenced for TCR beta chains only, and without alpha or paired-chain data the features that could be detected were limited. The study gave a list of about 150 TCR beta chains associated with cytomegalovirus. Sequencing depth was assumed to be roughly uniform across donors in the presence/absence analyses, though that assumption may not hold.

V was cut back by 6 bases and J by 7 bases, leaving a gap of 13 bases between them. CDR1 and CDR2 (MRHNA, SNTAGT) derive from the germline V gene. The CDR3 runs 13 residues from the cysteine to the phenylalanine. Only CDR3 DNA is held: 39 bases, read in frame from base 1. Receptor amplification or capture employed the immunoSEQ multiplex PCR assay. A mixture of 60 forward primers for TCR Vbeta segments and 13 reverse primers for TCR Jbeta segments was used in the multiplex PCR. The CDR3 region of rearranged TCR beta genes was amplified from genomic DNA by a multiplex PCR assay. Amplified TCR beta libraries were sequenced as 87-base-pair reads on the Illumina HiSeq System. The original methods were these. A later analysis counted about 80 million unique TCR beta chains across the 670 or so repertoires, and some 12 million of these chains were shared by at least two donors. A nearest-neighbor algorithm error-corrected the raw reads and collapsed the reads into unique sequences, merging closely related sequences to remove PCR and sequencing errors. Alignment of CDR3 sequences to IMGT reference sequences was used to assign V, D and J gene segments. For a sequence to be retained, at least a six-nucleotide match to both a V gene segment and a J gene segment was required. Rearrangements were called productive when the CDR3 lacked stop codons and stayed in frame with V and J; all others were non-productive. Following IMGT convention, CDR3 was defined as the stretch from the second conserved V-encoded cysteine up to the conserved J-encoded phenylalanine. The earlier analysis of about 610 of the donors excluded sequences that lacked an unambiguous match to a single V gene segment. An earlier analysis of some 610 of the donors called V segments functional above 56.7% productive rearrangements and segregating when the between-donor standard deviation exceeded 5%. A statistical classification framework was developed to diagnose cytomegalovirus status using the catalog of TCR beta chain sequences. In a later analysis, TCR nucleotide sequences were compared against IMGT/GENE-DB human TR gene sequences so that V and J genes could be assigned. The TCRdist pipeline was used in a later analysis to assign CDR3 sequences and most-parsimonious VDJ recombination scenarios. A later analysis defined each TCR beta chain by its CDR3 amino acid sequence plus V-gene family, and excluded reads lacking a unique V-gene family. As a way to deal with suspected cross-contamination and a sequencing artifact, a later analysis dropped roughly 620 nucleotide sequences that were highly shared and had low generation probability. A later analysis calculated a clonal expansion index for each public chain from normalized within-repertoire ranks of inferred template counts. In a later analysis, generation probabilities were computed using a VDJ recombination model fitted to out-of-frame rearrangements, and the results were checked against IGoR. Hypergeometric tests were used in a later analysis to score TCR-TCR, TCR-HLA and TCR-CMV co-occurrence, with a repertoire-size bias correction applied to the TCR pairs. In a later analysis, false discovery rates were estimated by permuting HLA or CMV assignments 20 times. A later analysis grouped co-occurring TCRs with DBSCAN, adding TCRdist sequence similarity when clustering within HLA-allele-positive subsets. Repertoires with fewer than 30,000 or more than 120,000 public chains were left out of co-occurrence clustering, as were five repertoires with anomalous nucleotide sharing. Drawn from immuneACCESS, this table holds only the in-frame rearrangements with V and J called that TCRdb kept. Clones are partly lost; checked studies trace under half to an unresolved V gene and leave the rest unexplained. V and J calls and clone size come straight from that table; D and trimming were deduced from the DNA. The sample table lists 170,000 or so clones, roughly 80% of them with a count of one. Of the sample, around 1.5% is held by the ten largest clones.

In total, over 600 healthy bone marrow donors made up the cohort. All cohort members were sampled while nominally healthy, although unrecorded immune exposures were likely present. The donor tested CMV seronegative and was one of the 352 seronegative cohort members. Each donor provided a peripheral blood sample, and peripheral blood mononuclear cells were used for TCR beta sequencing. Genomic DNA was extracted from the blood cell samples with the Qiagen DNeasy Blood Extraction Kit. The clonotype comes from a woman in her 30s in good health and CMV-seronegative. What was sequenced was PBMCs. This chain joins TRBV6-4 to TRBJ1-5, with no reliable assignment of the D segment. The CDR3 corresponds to CASSVDMNQPQHF. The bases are TGTGCCAGCAGCGTCGACATGAACCAGCCCCAGCATTTT.